This T cell receptor beta chain appears in the sequencing data of a study of technical replicates of blood from a handful of donors (dated by TCRdb to between 2016 and 2019). Library preparation employed the immunoSEQ multiplex PCR assay. TCRdb provides this immuneACCESS table in a form limited to in-frame rearrangements. Some clones are lacking; in checked studies, under half of them reflect an unresolved V gene, and why the rest are absent is not known. For this sample there are over 60,000 clones; over 85% appear just once. In total, the top ten clones hold around 4.8% of the sample. As regards this clone: The antigen it recognizes is unknown. No per-base quality is available; no much larger clone lies one base away.

Its CDR3 holds 16 amino acids, cysteine through phenylalanine. The kept DNA is CDR3 alone, 48 bases in frame from the first base. The junction shows trimming of 4 bases on V and 0 bases on J, and the gene matches do not reach 7 bases of it. As encoded in the germline V gene, CDR1 is MGHRA while CDR2 is YSYEKL. The clonotype comes from a human donor in good health. Some clones in this sample may be carry-over from other donors' samples. Sequences were obtained from PBMCs. The V and J segments used are TRBV4-1 and TRBJ2-3; TRBD2 aligns with 7 central bases. The DNA is as follows: TGCGCCAGCAGCCTCAGAACGGGGGGTAGCACAGATACGCAGTATTTT. Its protein product is CASSLRTGGSTDTQYF.